This T cell receptor beta chain is drawn from a study of blood T cell repertoires in COVID-19. From germline, CDR1 is SGHNT and CDR2 YENEEA. Trimming shortened V by 5 bases and J by 0 bases, and 10 bases separated the two germline ends. The CDR3 sequence is 15 residues long. Repertoires were generated with immunoSEQ multiplex PCR, while TCRdb's copy carries only in-frame clones and drops some. Seen here are 65,000 to 75,000 clones, 75% to 85% observed once, and the top ten hold 40% to 45%. The V call is TRBV11-3, the J call TRBJ2-2; possible D gene TRBD1, 7 bases. This sequence was found in a man aged 80 or over with acute or convalescent COVID-19. Sequenced: peripheral blood. The DNA of the CDR3 is TGTGCCAGCAGCCGCGGGACAGCGAACACCGGGGAGCTGTTTTTT. Its protein is CASSRGTANTGELFF. The entire variable domain, with the rest obtained from reference TRBV11-3 and TRBJ2-2, is as follows: EAGVVQSPRYKIIEKKQPVAFWCNPISGHNTLYWYLQNLGQGPELLIRYENEEAVDDSQLPKDRFSAERLKGVDSTLKIQPAELGDSAVYLCASSRGTANTGELFFGEGSRLTVL.